Listed below are T cell receptor beta chains from one sample, sequenced in a study of T-cell memory formation after mild COVID-19. TCRdb independently ran MiXCR on the 5' RACE reads; one entry per CDR3 protein. The sample consists of about 350,000 distinct CDR3 sequences, roughly an eighth of them appearing once. Specimen: PBMCs or a T cell subset sorted from them (not recorded which). The receptors were gathered from a man between 18 and 29 years old who had mild COVID-19 (a few samples of this study predate the infection). Cell type and time point are not known. Each CDR3 is given without its conserved first and last residue. D genes are given only for firm matches. Some rows mark clone size as missing; the rest say once, few, many or name a class of expanded clone.

v_call	clone_size	j_call	d_call	cdr3_aa
TRBV20-1	.	TRBJ2-2	.	SARDPGTGELF
TRBV5-1	few	TRBJ1-1	.	ASSLGSSGNTEAF
TRBV5-1	many	TRBJ2-4	.	ASSLDSGSAKNIQY
TRBV5-1	few	TRBJ2-1	TRBD1	ASSITGGSYNEQF
TRBV20-1	many	TRBJ2-3	.	SARGGGAGYTQY
TRBV5-5	few	TRBJ2-5	TRBD2	ASSQSSGGGETQY
TRBV7-9	many	TRBJ2-1	TRBD1	ASSLDRGLNEQF
TRBV5-1	many	TRBJ2-4	TRBD2	ASSLASSGGRNIQY
TRBV7-2	.	TRBJ2-3	TRBD1	ASLARDRGSDTQY
TRBV5-4	few	TRBJ2-5	TRBD1	ASSTTGEWQETQY
TRBV7-9	.	TRBJ2-6	.	ASSLAWDVNVLT
TRBV7-7	few	TRBJ2-5	TRBD2	ASSAELSGGYETQY
TRBV20-1	.	TRBJ1-6	TRBD1	SARDGRTGGSSPLH
TRBV5-1	few	TRBJ1-2	TRBD1	ASSFVGGAGGIQGYT
TRBV19	many	TRBJ1-5	.	ASSPRQAYNQPQH
TRBV7-8	.	TRBJ2-1	TRBD2	ASSPGRGLASNEQF
TRBV2	few	TRBJ2-7	TRBD2	ASSFASGAEQY
TRBV5-1	few	TRBJ2-5	.	ASNSGAGETQY
TRBV12-3/TRBV12-4	few	TRBJ2-2	.	ASSWGRGAGELF
TRBV4-3	.	TRBJ2-1	TRBD2	ASSQETSGVRGQF
TRBV7-2	.	TRBJ2-1	.	ASSLRLVQF
TRBV7-9	few	TRBJ2-5	.	ASGPAGETQY
TRBV19	few	TRBJ2-4	.	ASSIPGTAKNIQY
TRBV11-1	.	TRBJ2-5	.	ASSLVGTEETQY
TRBV6-1	once	TRBJ1-2	.	ASSEVGQSYGYT
TRBV4-3	.	TRBJ1-1	.	ASSQDRAYTEAF
TRBV2	.	TRBJ2-1	.	ASSQQGQGSYNEQF
TRBV20-1	.	TRBJ1-4	.	SVQMQNEKLF
TRBV7-2	.	TRBJ2-7	.	ASSLATRAGLKY
TRBV2	.	TRBJ1-1	TRBD1	ASSAGTEVPEAF
TRBV12-3/TRBV12-4	few	TRBJ1-1	.	ASSILLNTEAF
TRBV24-1	.	TRBJ1-4	.	ATSEAWTATNEKLF